The 7 T cell receptor beta chains in this list originate from one sample, sequenced in a study of blood T cell repertoires in COVID-19. Profiled with immunoSEQ multiplex PCR; TCRdb holds only in-frame clones, not every one. This sample yields some 460,000 clones, of which about nine tenths are seen a single time; around 0.64% belongs to the top ten. Sequencing input: PBMCs or T cells enriched from blood (not recorded which). The receptors shown here come from a woman between 18 and 30 years old who had recovered from COVID-19.

The J gene is TRBJ1-4, the V gene TRBV11-2; TRBD1 matches at 7 bases. V shed 6 bases and J 5 bases; nucleotides not matched to a gene: 9. CDR3 length: 15 amino acids. The germline gives CDR1 SGHAT, CDR2 FQNNGV. The CDR3 is CASRPSGQRNEKLFF. The DNA for the CDR3 is TGTGCCAGCAGACCGTCGGGACAGCGGAATGAAAAACTGTTTTTT.

This chain connects TRBV29-1 to TRBJ1-1; 9 bases are shared with TRBD1. This CDR3 is built from 14 residues. Looked up from germline, CDR1 is SQVTM and CDR2 is ANQGSEA. The junction had 14 bases not matched to a gene; V was cut back by 5 bases and J by 10 bases. CDR3 amino acids: CSVTPGQGAPAAFF. The CDR3 DNA is TGCAGCGTTACTCCGGGACAGGGAGCCCCGGCAGCTTTCTTT.

This sequence joins TRBV7-8 and TRBJ1-1, with D perhaps matching TRBD1 (5 bases). Trimming pared 5 bases from V and 3 bases from J, leaving 19 bases between. This CDR3 is 16 amino acids long. Germline lookup yields CDR1 SGHVS and CDR2 FQNEAQ. The CDR3, as DNA: TGTGCCAGCAGCCGTTTCAGGGTCGCGGGAGACACTGAAGCTTTCTTT. Translated: CASSRFRVAGDTEAFF.

With respect to this clone: Relative to the germline gene, one junction end is altered; a read error may explain this. The chain carries TRBV20-1 and TRBJ1-2; perhaps TRBD1 as D (5 bases). This CDR3 is 10 amino acids long. The germline gives CDR1 DFQATT, CDR2 SNEGSKA (reference sequence). CDR3 coding DNA: TGCAGTGCTAGTCAGGGTGGCCACACCTTC. Encoded protein: CSASQGGHTF.

The chain has TRBV3-1 (or the pseudogene TRBV3-2) and TRBJ2-4; D unclear. This CDR3 region has 14 residues. Germline V CDR1 and CDR2: LGHDT, YNNKEL (reference sequence). V lost 0 bases to trimming and J lost 5 bases, with 8 bases between them. CDR3 amino acids: CASSQDNEENIQYF. DNA for the CDR3: TGTGCCAGCAGCCAAGATAATGAGGAAAACATTCAGTACTTC.

The chain is built from TRBV2 and TRBJ1-4; possibly TRBD1 for D (6 bases). The CDR3 is 15 residues long. In germline, CDR1 is SNHLY, CDR2 FYNNEI. With 1 base removed from V and 8 bases from J, the gap between germline ends came to 14 bases. The CDR3, as DNA: TGTGCCAGCAGTGAAGTTTTCACAGGGAACGAAAAACTGTTTTTT. Its protein is CASSEVFTGNEKLFF.

For this clone: This sample includes further DNA sequences coding for the same CDR3. The chain links TRBV30 to TRBJ1-4, with D perhaps matching TRBD1 (5 bases). The germline V gene has CDR1 GTSNPN and CDR2 SVGIG (reference sequence). The CDR3 spans 14 residues. Trimming shortened V by 4 bases and J by 2 bases, and 11 bases separated the two germline ends. This CDR3 reads CAWTPRGTNEKLFF. In nucleotides, the CDR3 is TGTGCCTGGACTCCGCGGGGCACTAATGAAAAACTGTTTTTT.